The clone carrying this T cell receptor (beta chain) occurred a few times. The antigen remains unidentified. It was cDNA, reverse transcribed from extracted RNA, that served as the sequencing template. The data were produced by immunoSEQ multiplex PCR, yet TCRdb's version contains in-frame clones alone and is incomplete. This sample carries approximately 180,000 clones, 53% of them seen once, and the ten largest clones take roughly 10%. As for treatment: oral pan-JAK inhibitor, 5-10 mg twice daily. The sample is drawn from a study of CD8+ T cells in alopecia areata. Points from the study as a whole: Shared TCR sequences were less clear between patients than in mice, possibly partly from HLA diversity. Normal scalp showed lower clonality than lesional scalp, especially alopecia totalis/universalis.

V was clipped by 10 bases and J by 1 base, with 14 bases between them. The CDR3 spans 14 residues. Germline CDR1 SNHLY, CDR2 FYNNEI. The J gene is TRBJ2-1, the V gene TRBV2; D ambiguous. Here the sequenced sample was CD8+ T cells sorted from blood, taken at week 24, from a patient treated with tofacitinib. This TCR was sampled from a human donor with alopecia areata. Here the CDR3 reads CATKSSESYNEQFF. CDR3 sequence (DNA): TGTGCCACCAAAAGCTCAGAATCCTACAATGAGCAGTTCTTC.